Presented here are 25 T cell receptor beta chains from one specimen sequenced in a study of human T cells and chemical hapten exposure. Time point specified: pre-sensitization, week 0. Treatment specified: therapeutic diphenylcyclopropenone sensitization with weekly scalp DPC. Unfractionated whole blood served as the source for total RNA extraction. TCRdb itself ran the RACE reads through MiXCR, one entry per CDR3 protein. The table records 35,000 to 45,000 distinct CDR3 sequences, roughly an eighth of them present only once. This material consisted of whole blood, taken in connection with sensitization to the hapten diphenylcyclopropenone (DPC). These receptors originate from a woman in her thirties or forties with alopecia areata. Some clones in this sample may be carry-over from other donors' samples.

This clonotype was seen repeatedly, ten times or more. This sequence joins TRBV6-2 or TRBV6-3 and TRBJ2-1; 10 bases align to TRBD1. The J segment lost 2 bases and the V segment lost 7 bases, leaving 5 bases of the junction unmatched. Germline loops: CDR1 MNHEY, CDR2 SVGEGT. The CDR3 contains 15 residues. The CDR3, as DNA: TGTGCCAGCACCGAGGGACAGGGGACCTACAATGAGCAGTTCTTC. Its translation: CASTEGQGTYNEQFF.

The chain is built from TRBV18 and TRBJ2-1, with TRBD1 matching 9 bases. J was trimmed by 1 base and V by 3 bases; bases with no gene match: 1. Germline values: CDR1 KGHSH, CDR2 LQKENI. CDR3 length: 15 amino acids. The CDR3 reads CASSPGTGSYNEQFF. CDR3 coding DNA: TGTGCCAGCTCACCCGGGACAGGGTCCTACAATGAGCAGTTCTTC. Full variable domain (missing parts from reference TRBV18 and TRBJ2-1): NAGVMQNPRHLVRRRGQEARLRCSPMKGHSHVYWYRQLPEEGLKFMVYLQKENIIDESGMPKERFSAEFPKEGPSILRIQQVVRGDSAAYFCASSPGTGSYNEQFFGPGTRLTVL.

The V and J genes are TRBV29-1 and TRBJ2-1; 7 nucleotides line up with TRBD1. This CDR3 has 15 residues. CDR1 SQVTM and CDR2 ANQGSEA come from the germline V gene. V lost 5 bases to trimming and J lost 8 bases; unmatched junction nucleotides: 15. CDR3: CSVKVGTVRGDEQFF. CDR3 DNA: TGCAGCGTTAAAGTGGGGACAGTCAGGGGCGATGAGCAGTTCTTC.

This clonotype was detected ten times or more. The CDR3 region has the DNA TGTGCCAGCACCGAGACAGGGGGCAAGGCTCAGTACTTC. This gives the protein CASTETGGKAQYF. This chain connects TRBV13 to TRBJ2-4; 10 bases are shared with TRBD1. This CDR3 contains 13 residues. The V segment lost 7 bases and the J segment 12 bases; nucleotides outside the gene matches: 9. CDR1 is PRHDT, CDR2 FYEKMQ, per germline (reference sequence).

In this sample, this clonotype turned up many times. The CDR3 sequence is CASSSGLGGAREQFF. The CDR3 nucleotides are TGTGCCAGCAGCTCGGGACTAGGCGGGGCCAGGGAGCAGTTCTTC. J is TRBJ2-1 and V is TRBV11-2, with 8 bases identical to TRBD2. V shed 4 bases, J shed 10 bases, and the junction held 12 bases outside the gene matches. Germline V gene sequence: CDR1 SGHAT, CDR2 FQNNGV. The CDR3 runs 15 residues.

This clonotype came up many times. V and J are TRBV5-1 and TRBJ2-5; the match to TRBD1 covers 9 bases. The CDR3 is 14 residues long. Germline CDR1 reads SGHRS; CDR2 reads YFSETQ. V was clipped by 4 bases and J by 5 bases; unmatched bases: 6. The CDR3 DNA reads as TGCGCCAGCAGCCCGGGACAGGGCCTCGAGACCCAGTACTTC. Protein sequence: CASSPGQGLETQYF.

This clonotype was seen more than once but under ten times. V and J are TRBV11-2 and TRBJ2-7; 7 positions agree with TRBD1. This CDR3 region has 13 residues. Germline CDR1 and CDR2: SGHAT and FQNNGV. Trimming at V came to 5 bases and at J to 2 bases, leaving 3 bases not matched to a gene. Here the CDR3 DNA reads TGTGCCAGCAGCCCCGGGACAGCCTACGAGCAGTACTTC. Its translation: CASSPGTAYEQYF.

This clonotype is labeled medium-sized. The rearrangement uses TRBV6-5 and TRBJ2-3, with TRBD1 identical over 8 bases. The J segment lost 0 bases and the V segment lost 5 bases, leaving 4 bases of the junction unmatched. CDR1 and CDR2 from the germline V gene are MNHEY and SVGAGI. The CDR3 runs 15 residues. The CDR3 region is CASSRQGRSTDTQYF. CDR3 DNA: TGTGCCAGCAGTAGACAGGGGCGAAGCACAGATACGCAGTATTTT.

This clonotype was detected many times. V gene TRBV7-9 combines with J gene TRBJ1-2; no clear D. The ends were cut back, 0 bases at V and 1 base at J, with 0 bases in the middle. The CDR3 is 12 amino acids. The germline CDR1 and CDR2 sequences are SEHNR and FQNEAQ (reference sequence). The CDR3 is CASSLANYGYTF. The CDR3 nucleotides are TGTGCCAGCAGCTTAGCTAACTATGGCTACACCTTC.

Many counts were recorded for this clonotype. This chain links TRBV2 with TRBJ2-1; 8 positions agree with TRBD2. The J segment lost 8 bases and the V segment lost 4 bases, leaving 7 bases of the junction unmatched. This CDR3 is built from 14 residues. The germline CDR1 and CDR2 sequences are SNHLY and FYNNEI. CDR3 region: CASSGGGPSDEQFF. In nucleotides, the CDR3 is TGTGCCAGCAGTGGCGGGGGGCCGTCCGATGAGCAGTTCTTC.

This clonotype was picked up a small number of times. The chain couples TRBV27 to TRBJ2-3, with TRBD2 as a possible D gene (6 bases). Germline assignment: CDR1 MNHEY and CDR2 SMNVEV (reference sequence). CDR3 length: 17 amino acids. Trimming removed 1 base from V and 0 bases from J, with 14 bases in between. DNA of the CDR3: TGTGCCAGCAGTTTATGGTCGGGCGGGGATAGCACAGATACGCAGTATTTT. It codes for CASSLWSGGDSTDTQYF.

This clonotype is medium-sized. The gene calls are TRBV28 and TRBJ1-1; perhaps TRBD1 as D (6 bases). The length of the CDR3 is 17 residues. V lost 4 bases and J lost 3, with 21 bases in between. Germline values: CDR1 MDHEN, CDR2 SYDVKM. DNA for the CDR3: TGTGCCAGCAGTTGGGCACACGGGACACCTAAGGACACTGAAGCTTTCTTT. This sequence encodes CASSWAHGTPKDTEAFF.

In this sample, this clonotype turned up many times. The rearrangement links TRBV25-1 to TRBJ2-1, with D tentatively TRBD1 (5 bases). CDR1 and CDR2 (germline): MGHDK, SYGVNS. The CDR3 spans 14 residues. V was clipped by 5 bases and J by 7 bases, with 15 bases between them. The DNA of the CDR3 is TGTGCCAGCAGTCCGGTGGGGCCGCTTAATGAGCAGTTCTTC. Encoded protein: CASSPVGPLNEQFF.

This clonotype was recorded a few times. The DNA of the CDR3 is TGTGCCAGCTCACCAATTTTAGGGGGGCCCGTCCGGAACACTGAAGCTTTCTTT. It is translated as CASSPILGGPVRNTEAFF. The rearrangement links TRBV18 to TRBJ1-1; weak D call: TRBD1 (6 bases). Germline CDR1 is KGHSH and CDR2 is LQKENI. CDR3 length: 18 amino acids. Trimming cost V 2 bases and J 1 base, with 20 bases left between them.

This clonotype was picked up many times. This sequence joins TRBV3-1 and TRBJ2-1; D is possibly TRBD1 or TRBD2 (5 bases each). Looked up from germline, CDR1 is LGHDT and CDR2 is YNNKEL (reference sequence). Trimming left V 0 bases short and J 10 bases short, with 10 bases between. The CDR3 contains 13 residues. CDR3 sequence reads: CASSQERGREQFF. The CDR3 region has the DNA TGTGCCAGCAGCCAAGAGAGGGGAAGGGAGCAGTTCTTC.

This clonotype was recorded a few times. The CDR3 DNA follows: TGTGCCAGCAGCTTAGCGGCCAACAATGAGCAGTTCTTC. It is translated as CASSLAANNEQFF. This chain joins TRBV7-9 and TRBJ2-1; no clear D. CDR1 is SEHNR, CDR2 FQNEAQ, per germline (reference sequence). V lost 0 bases to trimming and J lost 5 bases, with 5 bases between them. This CDR3 contains 13 residues. Full variable domain (missing parts from reference TRBV7-9 and TRBJ2-1): DTGVSQNPRHKITKRGQNVTFRCDPISEHNRLYWYRQTLGQGPEFLTYFQNEAQLEKSRLLSDRFSAERPKGSFSTLEIQRTEQGDSAMYLCASSLAANNEQFFGPGTRLTVL.

CDR3 sequence: CASSLGNTEAFF. The CDR3 bases are TGTGCCAGCAGCTTGGGAAACACTGAAGCTTTCTTT. The chain is built from TRBV28 and TRBJ1-1, with unresolved D. The CDR3 has 12 amino acids. The V end lost 6 bases, the J end lost 2 bases, and 7 bases lay between the germline ends. Germline assignment: CDR1 MDHEN and CDR2 SYDVKM.

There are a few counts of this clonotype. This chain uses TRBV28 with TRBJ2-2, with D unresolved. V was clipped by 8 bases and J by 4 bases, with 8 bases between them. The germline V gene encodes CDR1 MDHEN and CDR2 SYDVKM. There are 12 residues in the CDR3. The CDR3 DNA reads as TGTGCCAGCGTCCGGAGCACCGGGGAGCTGTTTTTT. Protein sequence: CASVRSTGELFF.

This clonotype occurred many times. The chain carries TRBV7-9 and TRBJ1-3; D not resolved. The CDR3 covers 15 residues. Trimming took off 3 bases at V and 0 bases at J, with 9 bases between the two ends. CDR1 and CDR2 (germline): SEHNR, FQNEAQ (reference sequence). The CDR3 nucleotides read TGTGCCAGCAGCTTTAGGGAGAACTCTGGAAACACCATATATTTT. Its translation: CASSFRENSGNTIYF.

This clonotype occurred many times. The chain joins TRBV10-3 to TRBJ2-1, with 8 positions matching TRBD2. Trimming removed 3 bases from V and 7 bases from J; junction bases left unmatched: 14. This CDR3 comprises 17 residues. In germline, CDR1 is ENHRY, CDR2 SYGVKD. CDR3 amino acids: CAISDPGTSGFWNEQFF. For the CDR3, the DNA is TGTGCCATCAGTGATCCGGGGACTAGTGGGTTCTGGAATGAGCAGTTCTTC.

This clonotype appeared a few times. This CDR3 reads CASSYSQGSYEQYF. The CDR3 nucleotides are TGTGCCAGCAGTTACTCGCAGGGATCCTACGAGCAGTACTTC. The rearrangement joins TRBV6-6 to TRBJ2-7, with a tentative D call TRBD1 (5 bases). Germline loops: CDR1 MNHNY, CDR2 SVGAGI (reference sequence). This CDR3 contains 14 residues. Deletions cut 0 bases from V and 1 base from J, with 7 bases between.

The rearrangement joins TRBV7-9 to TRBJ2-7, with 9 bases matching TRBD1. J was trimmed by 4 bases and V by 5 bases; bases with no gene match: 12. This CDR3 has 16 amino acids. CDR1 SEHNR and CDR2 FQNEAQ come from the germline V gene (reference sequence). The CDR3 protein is CASSADRGVLRYEQYF. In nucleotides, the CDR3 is TGTGCCAGCAGCGCCGACAGGGGGGTCCTTAGGTACGAGCAGTACTTC.

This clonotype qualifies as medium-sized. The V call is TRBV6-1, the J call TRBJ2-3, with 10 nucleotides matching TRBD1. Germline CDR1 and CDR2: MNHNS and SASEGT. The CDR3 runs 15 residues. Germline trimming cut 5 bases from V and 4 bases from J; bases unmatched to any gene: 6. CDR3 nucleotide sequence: TGTGCCAGCAGTCTGGGACAGGGGAAGGCAGATACGCAGTATTTT. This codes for CASSLGQGKADTQYF.

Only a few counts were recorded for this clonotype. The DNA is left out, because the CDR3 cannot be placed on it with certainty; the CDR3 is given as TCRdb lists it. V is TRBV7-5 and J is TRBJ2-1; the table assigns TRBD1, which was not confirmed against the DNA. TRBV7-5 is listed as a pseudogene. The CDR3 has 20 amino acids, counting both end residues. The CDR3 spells CISVPEALEGTSKGWDEQFF.

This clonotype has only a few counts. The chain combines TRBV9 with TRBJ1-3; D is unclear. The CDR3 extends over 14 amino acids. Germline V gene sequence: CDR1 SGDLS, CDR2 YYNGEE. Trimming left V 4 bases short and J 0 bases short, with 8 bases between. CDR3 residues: CASSPPGSGNTIYF. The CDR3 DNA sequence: TGTGCCAGCAGCCCTCCAGGCTCTGGAAACACCATATATTTT.